A single TCR beta chain is shown here with its context. This sample is drawn from a study of T cell changes during pregnancy in multiple sclerosis. Between the trimmed V and J ends, which lost 4 bases and 0 bases, there was a span of 11 bases. This CDR3 is built from 15 residues. The germline CDR1 and CDR2 sequences are SEHNR and FQNEAQ (reference sequence). The protocol was immunoSEQ multiplex PCR, while the TCRdb copy is restricted to in-frame clones and leaves out a portion. The data show 30,000 to 45,000 clones, roughly 92% seen once. The receptor was isolated from a female donor with multiple sclerosis, enrolled in a pregnancy study. The sequenced sample consisted of PBMCs (not recorded whether the cells were cultured). The chain uses TRBV7-9 and TRBJ2-3; the D gene is possibly TRBD2 (5 bases). The CDR3 nucleotides are TGTGCCAGCAGCTATAGCGAGACTAGCACAGATACGCAGTATTTT. It translates to CASSYSETSTDTQYF.